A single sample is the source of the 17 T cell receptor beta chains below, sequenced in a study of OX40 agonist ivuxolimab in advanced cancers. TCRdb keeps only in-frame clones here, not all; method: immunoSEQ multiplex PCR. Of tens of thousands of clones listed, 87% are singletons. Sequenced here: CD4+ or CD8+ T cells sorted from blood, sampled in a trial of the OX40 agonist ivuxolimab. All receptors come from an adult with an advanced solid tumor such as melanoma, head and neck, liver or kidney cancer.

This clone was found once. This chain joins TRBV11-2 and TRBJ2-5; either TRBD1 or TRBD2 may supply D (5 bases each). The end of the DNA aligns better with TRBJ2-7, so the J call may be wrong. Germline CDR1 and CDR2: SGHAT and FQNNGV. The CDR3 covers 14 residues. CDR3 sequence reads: CASSFLRDGFEQYF. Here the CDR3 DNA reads TGTGCCAGCAGCTTCCTACGGGACGGATTCGAGCAGTACTTC.

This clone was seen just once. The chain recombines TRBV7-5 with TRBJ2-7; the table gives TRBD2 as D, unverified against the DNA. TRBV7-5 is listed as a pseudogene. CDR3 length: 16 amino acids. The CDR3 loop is CARSSTPSGRIHEQYF. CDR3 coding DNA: TGTGCCAGAAGCTCGACTCCTAGCGGGAGGATCCACGAGCAGTACTTC.

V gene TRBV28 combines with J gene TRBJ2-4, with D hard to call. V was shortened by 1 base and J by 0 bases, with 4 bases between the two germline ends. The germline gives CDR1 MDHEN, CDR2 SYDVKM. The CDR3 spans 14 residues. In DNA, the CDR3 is TGTGCCAGCAGTTTATTCCTAGCCAAAAACATTCAGTACTTC. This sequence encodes CASSLFLAKNIQYF.

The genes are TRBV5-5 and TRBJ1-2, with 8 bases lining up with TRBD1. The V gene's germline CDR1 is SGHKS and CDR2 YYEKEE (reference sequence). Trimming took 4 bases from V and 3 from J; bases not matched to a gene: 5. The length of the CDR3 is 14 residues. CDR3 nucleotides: TGTGCCAGCAGCCCCCAGGGGGCTGACTATGGCTACACCTTC. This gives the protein CASSPQGADYGYTF.

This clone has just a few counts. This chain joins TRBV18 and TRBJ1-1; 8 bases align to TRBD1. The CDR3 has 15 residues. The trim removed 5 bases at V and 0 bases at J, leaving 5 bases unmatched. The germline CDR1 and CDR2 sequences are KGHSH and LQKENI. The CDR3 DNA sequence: TGTGCCAGCTCAGTGACAGGGGACCTGAACACTGAAGCTTTCTTT. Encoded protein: CASSVTGDLNTEAFF.

CDR3 sequence (DNA): TGTGCCACCAGGACAGGGGGAAGCTCCTACGAGCAGTACTTC. This codes for CATRTGGSSYEQYF. This chain links TRBV19 with TRBJ2-7; TRBD1 agrees at 10 bases. Looked up from germline, CDR1 is LNHDA and CDR2 is SQIVND (reference sequence). The CDR3 totals 14 residues. Trimming cost V 10 bases and J 0 bases; bases outside gene matches: 6.

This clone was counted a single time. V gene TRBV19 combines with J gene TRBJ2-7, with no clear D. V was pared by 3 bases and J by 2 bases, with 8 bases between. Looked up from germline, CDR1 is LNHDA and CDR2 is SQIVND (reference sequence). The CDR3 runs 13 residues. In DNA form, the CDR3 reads TGTGCCAGTAGTATTACCCCAACCTACGAGCAGTACTTC. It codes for CASSITPTYEQYF.

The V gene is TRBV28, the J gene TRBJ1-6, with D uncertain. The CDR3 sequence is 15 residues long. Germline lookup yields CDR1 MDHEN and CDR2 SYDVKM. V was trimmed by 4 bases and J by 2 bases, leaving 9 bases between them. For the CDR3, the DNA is TGTGCCAGCAGTTACGACTCCACCTATAATTCACCCCTCCACTTT. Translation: CASSYDSTYNSPLHF.

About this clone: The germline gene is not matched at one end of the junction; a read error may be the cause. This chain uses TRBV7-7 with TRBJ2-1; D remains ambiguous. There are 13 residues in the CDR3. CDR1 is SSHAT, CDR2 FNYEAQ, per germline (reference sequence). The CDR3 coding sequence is TGTGCTAGCAGCTTGGGCAGATCCCATGAGCAGTTCTTC. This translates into CASSLGRSHEQFF.

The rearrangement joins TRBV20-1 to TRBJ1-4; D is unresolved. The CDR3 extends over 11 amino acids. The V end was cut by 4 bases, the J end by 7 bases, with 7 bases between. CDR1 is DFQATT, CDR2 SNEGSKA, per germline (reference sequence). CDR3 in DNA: TGCAGTGCTAAAACCGTTGAAAAACTGTTTTTT. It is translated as CSAKTVEKLFF.

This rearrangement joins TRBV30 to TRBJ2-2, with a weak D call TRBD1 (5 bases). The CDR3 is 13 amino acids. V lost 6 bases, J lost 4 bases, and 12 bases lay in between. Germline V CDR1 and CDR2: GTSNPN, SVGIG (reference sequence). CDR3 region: CACRVTATGELFF. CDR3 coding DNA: TGTGCCTGCCGGGTGACAGCCACCGGGGAGCTGTTTTTT.

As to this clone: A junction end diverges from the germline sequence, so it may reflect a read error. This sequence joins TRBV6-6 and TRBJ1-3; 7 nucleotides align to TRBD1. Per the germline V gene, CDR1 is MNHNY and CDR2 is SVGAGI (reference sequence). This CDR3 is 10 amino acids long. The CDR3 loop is CASTRGDSCF. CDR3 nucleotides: TGTGCCAGCACCCGAGGGGACAGTTGTTTT.

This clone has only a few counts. CDR3 nucleotides: TGTGCCAGCATTTTGAGGAGGGGTGGCAATCAGCCCCAGCATTTT. Its protein is CASILRRGGNQPQHF. This sequence joins TRBV2 and TRBJ1-5; tentatively, D is TRBD1 (5 bases). Between the trimmed V and J ends, which lost 7 bases and 2 bases, there was a span of 15 bases. The germline V gene has CDR1 SNHLY and CDR2 FYNNEI. This CDR3 spans 15 amino acids.

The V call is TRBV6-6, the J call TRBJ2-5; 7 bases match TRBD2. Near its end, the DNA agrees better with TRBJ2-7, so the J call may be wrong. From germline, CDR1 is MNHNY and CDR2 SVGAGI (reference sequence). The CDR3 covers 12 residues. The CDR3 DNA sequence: TGTGCCAGCAGTTTTAGCGGGTACGAGCAGTACTTC. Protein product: CASSFSGYEQYF.

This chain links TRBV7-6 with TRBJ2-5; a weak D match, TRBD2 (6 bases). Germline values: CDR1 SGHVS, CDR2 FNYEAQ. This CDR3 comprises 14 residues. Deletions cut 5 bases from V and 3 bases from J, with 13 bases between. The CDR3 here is CASSHTGEKETQYF. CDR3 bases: TGTGCCAGCAGCCATACGGGGGAAAAAGAGACCCAGTACTTC.

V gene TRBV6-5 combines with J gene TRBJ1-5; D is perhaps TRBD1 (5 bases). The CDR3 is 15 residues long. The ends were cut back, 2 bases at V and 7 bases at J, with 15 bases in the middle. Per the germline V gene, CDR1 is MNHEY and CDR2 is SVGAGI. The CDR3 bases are TGTGCCAGCAGTTACCAAGAGGGACGGCGCCAGCCCCAGCATTTT. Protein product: CASSYQEGRRQPQHF.

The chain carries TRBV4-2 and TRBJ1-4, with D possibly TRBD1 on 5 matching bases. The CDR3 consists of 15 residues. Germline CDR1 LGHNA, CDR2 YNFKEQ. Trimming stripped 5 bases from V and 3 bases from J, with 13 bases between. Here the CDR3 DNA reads TGTGCCAGCAGCTTGGGGCAGGGACCTAATGAAAAACTGTTTTTT. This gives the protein CASSLGQGPNEKLFF.